The 28 T cell receptor beta chains below were found in one sample sequenced in a study of blood T cell repertoires in COVID-19. The assay was immunoSEQ multiplex PCR, and TCRdb's table has in-frame clones only and misses some. The sample lists roughly 500,000 clones; approximately 86% were seen once. Sequenced: PBMCs or T cells enriched from blood (not recorded which). These receptors were taken from a woman aged 60-75 years who had recovered from COVID-19.

As for this clone: The same CDR3 arises from other DNA sequences in this sample as well. The CDR3 spells CASSYGRNTEAFF. CDR3 bases: TGTGCCAGCAGTTACGGGAGAAACACTGAAGCTTTCTTT. The J gene is TRBJ1-1, the V gene TRBV6-5, with unresolved D. The CDR3 has 13 residues. The germline V and J ends were trimmed by 2 bases and 2 bases, with 6 bases remaining between them. Germline CDR1 MNHEY, CDR2 SVGAGI.

The chain uses TRBV5-4 and TRBJ1-3, with 7 nucleotides matching TRBD1. With 2 bases clipped from V and 4 bases from J, the junction kept 9 bases outside the gene matches. CDR1 and CDR2 (germline): SGHNT, YYREEE (reference sequence). CDR3 size: 16 residues. CDR3 loop: CASSFGGGQSGNTIYF. The CDR3 DNA is TGTGCCAGCAGCTTCGGGGGGGGACAGTCGGGAAACACCATATATTTT.

The rearrangement joins TRBV11-3 to TRBJ1-5, with 9 bases that match TRBD1. J was trimmed by 0 bases and V by 8 bases; bases with no gene match: 8. Germline V gene lookup returns CDR1 SGHNT and CDR2 YENEEA. The CDR3 is 16 residues long. CDR3 amino acids: CASGDRANYSNQPQHF. The DNA of the CDR3 is TGTGCCAGCGGGGACAGGGCTAATTATAGCAATCAGCCCCAGCATTTT.

The chain has TRBV5-1 and TRBJ2-5; tentative D call: TRBD1 (7 bases). The V end lost 0 bases, the J end lost 1 base, and 13 bases lay between the germline ends. Germline V gives CDR1 SGHRS, CDR2 YFSETQ. The CDR3 loop spans 16 amino acids. This chain's CDR3 is CASSLGPGGPQETQYF. DNA of the CDR3: TGCGCCAGCAGCTTGGGGCCAGGGGGGCCCCAAGAGACCCAGTACTTC.

This clone was detected once. This chain uses TRBV6-5 with TRBJ1-4; the match to TRBD1 covers 9 bases. The ends lost 6 bases at V and 5 bases at J; junction bases unmatched: 4. The CDR3 is 14 residues long. CDR1 is MNHEY, CDR2 SVGAGI, per germline. CDR3 DNA sequence: TGTGCCAGCAGAGCACAGGGGGCGAATGAAAAACTGTTTTTT. Its protein is CASRAQGANEKLFF.

The chain recombines TRBV4-1 with TRBJ1-2; possibly TRBD1 for D (6 bases). Trimming took off 0 bases at V and 2 bases at J, with 10 bases between the two ends. In germline, CDR1 is MGHRA, CDR2 YSYEKL. The CDR3 extends over 15 amino acids. CDR3 nucleotides: TGCGCCAGCAGCCAAGATAGTCAGGGGAACTATGGCTACACCTTC. Its protein is CASSQDSQGNYGYTF.

The V gene is TRBV5-4, the J gene TRBJ2-2; D might be TRBD1 (6 bases). From germline, CDR1 is SGHNT and CDR2 YYREEE (reference sequence). The CDR3 extends over 14 amino acids. The V gene lost 3 bases and the J gene lost 4 bases, with 10 bases spanning the gap. The CDR3: CASSSGTSTGELFF. The DNA of the CDR3 is TGTGCCAGCAGCTCGGGGACATCCACCGGGGAGCTGTTTTTT.

The chain uses TRBV24-1 and TRBJ1-4, with a weak D call TRBD1 (5 bases). The CDR3 is made up of 15 amino acids. The V gene lost 5 bases and the J gene lost 4 bases, with 13 bases spanning the gap. Germline V gene lookup returns CDR1 KGHDR and CDR2 SFDVKD. The CDR3 bases are TGTGCCACCAGTGTTCCGGACAAGGTTAATGAAAAACTGTTTTTT. Its translation: CATSVPDKVNEKLFF.

Only one count was recorded for this clone. This chain uses TRBV5-1 with TRBJ2-3; 13 nucleotides line up with TRBD2. Germline CDR1 is SGHRS and CDR2 is YFSETQ. After removal of 4 bases from V and 1 base from J, the junction contained 3 bases not matched to a gene. CDR3 length: 16 amino acids. This CDR3 reads CASSTGLAGGTDTQYF. In DNA form, the CDR3 reads TGCGCCAGCAGCACTGGACTAGCGGGGGGCACAGATACGCAGTATTTT.

This rearrangement joins TRBV6-5 to TRBJ2-1, with 16 bases fitting TRBD2. CDR3 length: 16 residues. From germline, CDR1 is MNHEY and CDR2 SVGAGI. V shed 2 bases, J shed 8 bases, and the junction held 3 bases outside the gene matches. The CDR3 DNA is TGTGCCAGCAGTTACCGAGGGACTAGCGGGGGGGATGAGCAGTTCTTC. Translating it yields CASSYRGTSGGDEQFF.

V gene TRBV6-5 combines with J gene TRBJ2-7; D uncertain. The CDR3 sequence is 14 residues long. V dropped 0 bases and J dropped 0 bases, with 6 bases sitting between them. Germline V CDR1 and CDR2: MNHEY, SVGAGI. In DNA form, the CDR3 reads TGTGCCAGCAGTTACTCGTACGGCTCCTACGAGCAGTACTTC. Its protein product is CASSYSYGSYEQYF.

Comments on this clone: Sequence at one end of the junction differs from germline and may be a read error. The J gene is TRBJ2-7, the V gene TRBV6-2 or TRBV6-3; D might be TRBD2 (6 bases). The CDR3 loop spans 13 amino acids. Germline CDR1 and CDR2: MNHEY and SVGEGT. DNA of the CDR3: TGTGCCAGCAGGTACTCCGGAGGGTTCCAGCAGTACTTC. It codes for CASRYSGGFQQYF.

The rearrangement uses TRBV11-2 and TRBJ1-1, with a tentative D call TRBD1 (6 bases). The germline V gene encodes CDR1 SGHAT and CDR2 FQNNGV. The CDR3 is made up of 16 amino acids. The V end lost 0 bases, the J end lost 2 bases, and 13 bases lay between the germline ends. The CDR3 loop is CASSLDGQRVNTEAFF. In DNA form, the CDR3 reads TGTGCCAGCAGCTTAGACGGACAGAGAGTAAACACTGAAGCTTTCTTT.

The gene calls are TRBV11-2 and TRBJ2-2; 8 positions agree with TRBD1. The ends lost 2 bases at V and 7 bases at J; junction bases unmatched: 6. Germline V gene data show CDR1 as SGHAT and CDR2 as FQNNGV. The CDR3 runs to 15 residues. In DNA form, the CDR3 reads TGTGCCAGCAGCTTAACTGGACAGGGTGTCGGGGAGCTGTTTTTT. Amino acid sequence: CASSLTGQGVGELFF.

The V and J genes are TRBV4-1 and TRBJ2-5, with a tentative D call TRBD2 (6 bases). There are 15 residues in the CDR3. V was shortened by 3 bases and J by 3 bases, with 14 bases between the two germline ends. CDR1 and CDR2 from the germline V gene are MGHRA and YSYEKL. CDR3 sequence (DNA): TGCGCCAGCAGCCACCACTCCACTAGCAAAGAGACCCAGTACTTC. This encodes CASSHHSTSKETQYF.

The V call is TRBV11-2, the J call TRBJ2-6, with D uncertain. Trimming cost V 2 bases and J 2 bases, with 4 bases left between them. This CDR3 contains 14 residues. Germline V CDR1 and CDR2: SGHAT, FQNNGV. The CDR3 protein is CASSLITGANVLTF. The CDR3 nucleotides are TGTGCCAGCAGCTTAATCACTGGGGCCAACGTCCTGACTTTC. The variable domain in full, completed from reference TRBV11-2 and TRBJ2-6, reads EAGVAQSPRYKIIEKRQSVAFWCNPISGHATLYWYQQILGQGPKLLIQFQNNGVVDDSQLPKDRFSAERLKGVDSTLKIQPAKLEDSAVYLCASSLITGANVLTFGAGSRLTVL.

V and J are TRBV19 and TRBJ1-5, with a tentative D call TRBD1 (6 bases). Per the germline V gene, CDR1 is LNHDA and CDR2 is SQIVND (reference sequence). V was clipped by 6 bases and J by 1 base, with 10 bases between them. This CDR3 is 14 amino acids long. The CDR3 sequence is CASRPGQSNQPQHF. CDR3 coding DNA: TGTGCCAGTAGACCCGGACAGAGCAATCAGCCCCAGCATTTT.

The chain couples TRBV10-3 to TRBJ1-4, with 7 bases aligning to TRBD1. This CDR3 is 16 amino acids long. The germline V gene encodes CDR1 ENHRY and CDR2 SYGVKD. Trimming removed 4 bases from V and 5 bases from J; junction bases left unmatched: 10. CDR3 residues: CAISGGQAGGNEKLFF. In DNA form, the CDR3 reads TGTGCCATCAGTGGGGGCCAGGCAGGGGGAAATGAAAAACTGTTTTTT.

This clone was picked up one time. This chain uses TRBV9 with TRBJ2-5; D gene ambiguous. With 0 bases removed from V and 6 bases from J, the gap between germline ends came to 9 bases. CDR1 is SGDLS and CDR2 is YYNGEE in the germline V gene. The CDR3 sequence is 13 residues long. In DNA form, the CDR3 reads TGTGCCAGCAGCGTAGTGGGTAGCAAGACCCAGTACTTC. This sequence encodes CASSVVGSKTQYF. The complete variable domain, with remaining parts taken from reference TRBV9 and TRBJ2-5, reads DSGVTQTPKHLITATGQRVTLRCSPRSGDLSVYWYQQSLDQGLQFLIQYYNGEERAKGNILERFSAQQFPDLHSELNLSSLELGDSALYFCASSVVGSKTQYFGPGTRLLVL.

Many counts were recorded for this clone. The rearrangement joins TRBV10-3 to TRBJ1-2; TRBD1 agrees at 7 bases. With V trimmed by 2 bases and J by 2 bases, 2 bases remained unmatched. Germline lookup yields CDR1 ENHRY and CDR2 SYGVKD. This CDR3 has 14 amino acids. CDR3 in DNA: TGTGCCATCAGTGAGCTGGGACAGAACTATGGCTACACCTTC. Protein product: CAISELGQNYGYTF.

The V gene is TRBV27, the J gene TRBJ2-3; no clear D gene. In germline, CDR1 is MNHEY, CDR2 SMNVEV (reference sequence). V lost 6 bases and J 1 base, leaving 14 bases between the germline ends. The CDR3 consists of 15 residues. CDR3: CASRIEVRGTDTQYF. Written as DNA, the CDR3 is TGTGCCAGCAGGATAGAGGTCCGCGGCACAGATACGCAGTATTTT.

V usage is TRBV9 and J usage is TRBJ1-5, with D maybe TRBD1 (5 bases). The V and J ends lost 4 bases and 6 bases respectively, with 8 bases between them. CDR3 length: 12 amino acids. Per the germline V gene, CDR1 is SGDLS and CDR2 is YYNGEE. The CDR3 sequence is CASSSGGQPQHF. CDR3 in DNA: TGTGCCAGCAGCTCGGGGGGTCAGCCCCAGCATTTT.

This rearrangement joins TRBV27 to TRBJ2-5; D remains unclear. The germline CDR1 and CDR2 sequences are MNHEY and SMNVEV (reference sequence). The CDR3 spans 17 residues. V gave up 6 bases and J gave up 0 bases, with 20 bases separating them. CDR3: CASSSIREEWNQETQYF. DNA of the CDR3: TGTGCCAGCAGCTCAATTCGAGAGGAATGGAACCAAGAGACCCAGTACTTC.

The gene calls are TRBV4-1 and TRBJ1-2, with 7 bases aligning to TRBD1. V trimming: 4 bases; J trimming: 5 bases; junction bases outside the gene matches: 16. Germline assignment: CDR1 MGHRA and CDR2 YSYEKL. The CDR3 sequence is 17 residues long. CDR3 region: CASSPRGGEGAWYGYTF. CDR3 in DNA: TGCGCCAGCAGCCCCAGAGGCGGAGAGGGGGCTTGGTATGGCTACACCTTC.

The chain joins TRBV7-9 to TRBJ1-6; 10 bases match TRBD1. After removal of 8 bases from V and 6 bases from J, the junction contained 4 bases not matched to a gene. CDR1 and CDR2 from the germline V gene are SEHNR and FQNEAQ (reference sequence). This CDR3 region has 14 residues. CDR3 sequence: CASRRTGGNSPLHF. The CDR3 DNA follows: TGTGCCAGCCGAAGGACAGGGGGTAATTCACCCCTCCACTTT.

This chain links TRBV6-5 with TRBJ1-2; D is unclear. The CDR3 spans 11 residues. Looked up from germline, CDR1 is MNHEY and CDR2 is SVGAGI. The V end was cut by 5 bases, the J end by 2 bases, with 3 bases between. For the CDR3, the DNA is TGTGCCAGCAGTCTGAACTATGGCTACACCTTC. Translating gives CASSLNYGYTF.

V is TRBV7-9 and J is TRBJ2-2; D is perhaps TRBD1 (6 bases). Trimming took off 3 bases at V and 6 bases at J, with 17 bases between the two ends. CDR1 is SEHNR and CDR2 is FQNEAQ in the germline V gene (reference sequence). This CDR3 is built from 16 residues. The CDR3 is CASSFSPFAGAGELFF. Here the CDR3 DNA reads TGTGCCAGCAGCTTTAGCCCCTTCGCAGGGGCCGGGGAGCTGTTTTTT.

The gene calls are TRBV9 and TRBJ2-7; tentatively, D is TRBD1 (6 bases). Germline V lookup: CDR1 SGDLS, CDR2 YYNGEE. The CDR3 extends over 15 amino acids. Trimming took off 0 bases at V and 3 bases at J, with 13 bases between the two ends. CDR3 bases: TGTGCCAGCAGCGTAGGCACAGGGTCCCTCTACGAGCAGTACTTC. Translated: CASSVGTGSLYEQYF.